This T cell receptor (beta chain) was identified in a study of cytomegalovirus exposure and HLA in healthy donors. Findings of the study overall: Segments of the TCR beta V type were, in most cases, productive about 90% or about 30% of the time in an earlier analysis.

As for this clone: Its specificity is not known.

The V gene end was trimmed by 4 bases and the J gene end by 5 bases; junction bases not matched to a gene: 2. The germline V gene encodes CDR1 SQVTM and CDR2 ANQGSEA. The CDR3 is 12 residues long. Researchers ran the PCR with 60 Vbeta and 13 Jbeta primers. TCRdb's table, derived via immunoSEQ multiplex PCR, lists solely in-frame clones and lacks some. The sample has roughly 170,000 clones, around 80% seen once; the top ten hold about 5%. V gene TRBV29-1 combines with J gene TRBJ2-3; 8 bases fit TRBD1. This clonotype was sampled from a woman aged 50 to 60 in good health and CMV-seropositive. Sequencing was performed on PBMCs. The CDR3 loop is CSVGDRGDTQYF. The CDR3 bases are TGCAGCGTTGGTGACAGGGGAGATACGCAGTATTTT.